This T cell receptor beta chain originates from a study of cytomegalovirus exposure and HLA in healthy donors. PCR employed 60 Vbeta and 13 Jbeta primers. Repertoires were generated with immunoSEQ multiplex PCR, while TCRdb's copy carries only in-frame clones and drops some. The sample lists about 160,000 clones, 60% to 85% seen once, with over 2.5% in the top ten. The V gene end was trimmed by 8 bases and the J gene end by 2 bases; junction bases not matched to a gene: 6. This CDR3 is built from 15 residues. CDR1 MGHDK and CDR2 SYGVNS come from the germline V gene. The material sequenced was PBMCs. V is TRBV25-1 and J is TRBJ2-3, with 11 bases aligning to TRBD2. The sequence derives from a woman in her forties or fifties in good health and CMV-seropositive. For the CDR3, the DNA is TGTGCCAGCGAACGGGGACTAGCGGACACAGATACGCAGTATTTT. Translating it yields CASERGLADTDTQYF.